Sequencing of this T cell receptor beta chain was carried out in a study of blood T cell repertoires in COVID-19 (dated by TCRdb to 2018 to 2021). Turning to the overall study: The collaborator samples originated in the United States, Italy and Spain and spanned the acute and convalescent phases of COVID-19. The material from the prospective study consisted of cDNA or gDNA derived from T cells, B-cell-depleted T cells, or PBMCs. Deeply sampled blood TCRbeta repertoires from subjects exposed to, actively infected with, or recovered from COVID-19 were included in the dataset. The repertoires were released in a freely available public database intended as a resource for research on the immune response to SARS-CoV-2. The samples were drawn from the first 160 participants of the ongoing ImmuneRACE study and from 1,254 subjects provided by 6 global collaborators. The sample metadata nearly always contained a de-identified subject ID, COVID-19 status, age in years and sex. Where available, HLA class I and class II types were taken from metadata supplied by the sample provider and were not determined by assay-based typing.

General study outcomes and caveats: The quantity of clinical and demographic metadata differed by source and by participant and was supplied without curation.

Participants in the prospective study were aged about 18 to 90 years, lived in under 30 United States geographic areas, and enrolled through a virtual design. In the prospective study, cohorts were assigned on the basis of participant-reported clinical history obtained from a screening survey and a study questionnaire. In the prospective study, mobile phlebotomists collected whole blood, serum and a nasopharyngeal or oropharyngeal swab from each participant. Over a roughly 2-month period, participants in the prospective study had the option of providing additional blood draws and questionnaires. Blood samples from the prospective study were shipped frozen or at room temperature prior to DNA extraction. TCRbeta CDR3 regions were amplified from genomic DNA using the immunoSEQ Assay, a bias-controlled multiplex PCR. The study's processing was this. Nucleated cell counts per sample were estimated from amplification of reference gene primers within the assay. To quantify the absolute abundance of each unique TCRbeta CDR3 rearrangement, sequence reads were collapsed and filtered. For each sample, productive Simpson clonality was calculated as the square root of Simpson's diversity index across productive rearrangements. Here the immuneACCESS table is served through TCRdb, limited to in-frame sequences with V and J called. Missing clones are a known gap in these copies; in checked studies unresolved V genes cover under half, and the rest lacks a known reason. That table furnishes V, J and clone size, whereas the DNA furnished D and trimming. The sample table lists a few hundred thousand clones, about four fifths of them with a count of one. About 1.3% of the sample rests with the top ten.

After removal of 3 bases from V and 2 bases from J, the junction retains 6 bases not matched to a gene. The CDR3 covers 16 residues, taking in both the cysteine and the phenylalanine. Just the 48-base CDR3 DNA is kept, in frame starting at base 1. The germline V gene sets CDR1 to ENHRY and CDR2 to SYGVKD. This clone has just one count. Its recognized antigen is unknown. No much larger clone is present one base from it, and per-base qualities are unavailable. Source material: PBMCs or T cells enriched from blood (not recorded which). The rearrangement combines TRBV10-3 with TRBJ1-5; TRBD1 lines up with 8 middle nucleotides. The receptor was isolated from a woman aged 40 to 55 with acute COVID-19. The CDR3 is CAISDAATGGNQPQHF. The DNA sequence is as follows: TGTGCCATCAGTGATGCGGCGACAGGGGGCAATCAGCCCCAGCATTTT.